Described below is a single T cell receptor beta chain sequence and its context. Its antigen is undetermined. PCR was performed using 60 Vbeta and 13 Jbeta primers. Libraries were prepared by immunoSEQ multiplex PCR; TCRdb keeps only in-frame clonotypes and omits some of them. The sample consists of fewer than 200,000 clones, 80% to 85% of them appearing once. The source of the sample is a study of cytomegalovirus exposure and HLA in healthy donors. Background on the study: T cells numbering about 200 million yielded approximately 100 million unique TCR beta sequences in an earlier analysis. Study results and limitations: Among the CMV-associated chains, three were confirmed in vitro as specific for CMV antigens.

The TCR was taken from a woman aged 18-29 years in good health and CMV-seronegative. Input material: PBMCs.

CDR3 amino acids: CASSPTTYNEQFF. In DNA, the CDR3 is TGTGCCAGTAGTCCGACTACCTACAATGAGCAGTTCTTC. The chain employs TRBV19 and TRBJ2-1; the D gene is possibly TRBD2 (5 bases). V shed 5 bases and J shed 2 bases, with 7 bases lying between them. The germline V gene encodes CDR1 LNHDA and CDR2 SQIVND (reference sequence). The CDR3 sequence is 13 residues long. Full variable domain (outside the CDR3, taken from reference TRBV19 and TRBJ2-1): DGGITQSPKYLFRKEGQNVTLSCEQNLNHDAMYWYRQDPGQGLRLIYYSQIVNDFQKGDIAEGYSVSREKKESFPLTVTSAQKNPTAFYLCASSPTTYNEQFFGPGTRLTVL.